Listed below are T cell receptor beta chains from one sample, sequenced in a study of blood T cell repertoires in COVID-19. Some clones are missing from TCRdb's copy, which holds only in-frame ones; the method was immunoSEQ multiplex PCR. The sample has 150,000 to 200,000 clones, about 88% seen once. The sample taken for sequencing was PBMCs or T cells enriched from blood (not recorded which). These receptors originate from a woman aged 40 to 50 in a cohort exposed to, infected with or recovered from COVID-19 (not recorded which). CDR3s include the opening cysteine and the closing phenylalanine or tryptophan. The D gene is left open where the match is weak. Rows may omit the clone size; those that give it use once, few, many or a size class.

>TRBD1|TRBJ1-1|NA|TRBV6-5
TGTGCCAGCAGACTTGGACAGGGGGAATACACTGAAGCTTTCTTT
CASRLGQGEYTEAFF
>NA|TRBJ1-2|NA|TRBV9
TGTGCCAGCACCCTTTCACCCGCTATGGGCTACACCTTC
CASTLSPAMGYTF
>NA|TRBJ2-6|few|TRBV6-1
TGTGCCAGCAGTGAAGATCCGGGGTCTGGGGCCAACGTCCTGACTTTC
CASSEDPGSGANVLTF
>TRBD1|TRBJ2-7|NA|TRBV18
TGTGCCAGCTCACCCACAGGGGCCGCCTCCTACGAGCAGTACTTC
CASSPTGAASYEQYF
>TRBD2|TRBJ2-5|many|TRBV24-1
TGTGCCACCAGTGATTTGAGCGGGGATCAAGAGACCCAGTACTTC
CATSDLSGDQETQYF
>TRBD2|TRBJ2-7|NA|TRBV29-1
TGCAGCGTTGCCCCTGTGCGACTAGCGGGGGAGCAGTACTTC
CSVAPVRLAGEQYF
>NA|TRBJ1-4|NA|TRBV7-9
TGTGCCAGCAGCCTGAGGACAGCTAATGAAAAACTGTTTTTT
CASSLRTANEKLFF
>NA|TRBJ2-2|NA|TRBV10-1
TGCGCCAGCAGTGTCGATTGGGAGGCCGGGGAGCTGTTTTTT
CASSVDWEAGELFF
>TRBD1|TRBJ1-5|NA|TRBV10-3
TGTGCCATCAGCAGACAGGGGAGTCAGCCCCAGCATTTT
CAISRQGSQPQHF
>TRBD1|TRBJ1-2|few|TRBV5-6
TGTGCCAGCAGCTTCCGGGACAGGGCTCTTGGAGGGTATGGCTACACCTTC
CASSFRDRALGGYGYTF
>NA|TRBJ1-1|NA|TRBV28
TGTGCCAGCAGTTTATCCCGGACAGTGAACACTGAAGCTTTCTTT
CASSLSRTVNTEAFF
>TRBD1|TRBJ2-3|NA|TRBV7-9
TGTGCCAGCAGCTTTATCCAGGGGGATACAGATACGCAGTATTTT
CASSFIQGDTDTQYF
>TRBD2|TRBJ2-1|NA|TRBV9
TGTGCCAGCAGCGTAAGCGGGAGGGTTGGGAATGAGCAGTTCTTC
CASSVSGRVGNEQFF
>NA|TRBJ1-1|NA|TRBV7-9
TGTGCCAGCGGGCAGCAGAACACTGAAGCTTTCTTT
CASGQQNTEAFF
>TRBD1|TRBJ2-5|NA|TRBV2
TGTGCCAGCAGCGACGGGACAGGGGGCTTTGAGACCCAGTACTTC
CASSDGTGGFETQYF
>TRBD1|TRBJ1-4|NA|TRBV5-1
TGCGCCAGCAAGACAGGGGACGGTGAAAAACTGTTTTTT
CASKTGDGEKLFF
>NA|TRBJ2-5|NA|TRBV28
TGTGCCAGCAGATTGGCGGGGGCCCAAGAGACCCAGTACTTC
CASRLAGAQETQYF
>TRBD2|TRBJ2-3|NA|TRBV5-1
TGCGCCAGCGGCCGGGACTACACAGATACGCAGTATTTT
CASGRDYTDTQYF
>TRBD2|TRBJ2-5|NA|TRBV4-1
TGCGCCAGCAGCCTCATGACTAGCGGGGAGACCCAGTACTTC
CASSLMTSGETQYF
>TRBD2|TRBJ2-7|NA|TRBV7-2
TGTGCCAGCAGCCAAGGACGAGCGGGAGGATACGAGCAGTACTTC
CASSQGRAGGYEQYF
>NA|TRBJ2-3|NA|TRBV5-1
TGCGCCAGCAGCTTGGCCGGCACAGATACGCAGTATTTT
CASSLAGTDTQYF
>NA|TRBJ1-6|once|TRBV6-1
TGTGCCAGCAGTGATTCACGAGTGCGGAGGAATTCACCCCTCCACTTT
CASSDSRVRRNSPLHF
>NA|TRBJ1-2|NA|TRBV11-2
TGTGCCAGCAGCTCCTCGGGACACCCCTCGGGGGGAACCTTC
CASSSSGHPSGGTF
>TRBD1|TRBJ2-7|NA|TRBV4-1
TGCGCCAGCAGCCAACGGACAGGGGGCGTGTGGGAGCAGTACTTC
CASSQRTGGVWEQYF
>NA|TRBJ2-3|NA|TRBV12-3/TRBV12-4
TGTGCCAGCAGTTTAGAGACAGCGCATACGCAGTATTTT
CASSLETAHTQYF
>NA|TRBJ1-5|NA|TRBV4-3
TGCGCCAGCAGCCAAGTCTTTTCAGATTATAGCAATCAGCCCCAGCATTTT
CASSQVFSDYSNQPQHF
>NA|TRBJ1-2|few|TRBV10-2
TGCGCCAGCAGTCAGGGCTATGGCTACACCTTC
CASSQGYGYTF